In this sample, the clone carrying this TCR beta chain turned up many times. The antigen is not known. Clinical symptoms, serum thyroxine, TRAb, thyroid ultrasound and orbital computed tomography informed diagnoses. The data belong to a study of T cells in Graves' hyperthyroidism and ophthalmopathy. Turning to the study itself: The initial diagnosis was the point when peripheral blood was collected, ahead of any treatment. Findings of the study overall: Blood also carried most thyroid clonotypes expanded above 0.001. Model-based prediction identified ophthalmopathy a median roughly 5.9 months prior to its onset.

Researchers took RNA transcripts and amplified the TCR beta CDR3 regions from them. RT-PCR in the first round (using the HTBI primer set) targeted the TCR CDR3. TCRdb reprocessed the multiplex PCR reads via MiXCR and lists one record per CDR3 protein. The table records around 620,000 distinct CDR3 sequences, 13% to 15% of them present only once. V shed 3 bases and J shed 7 bases, with 13 bases lying between them. CDR1 and CDR2 (germline): DFQATT, SNEGSKA (reference sequence). This CDR3 has 13 amino acids. The gene calls are TRBV20-1 and TRBJ2-1; no clear D gene. Sample: blood. The sequence came from a woman under 30 with Graves' ophthalmopathy. CDR3 DNA: TGCAGTGCTAGCGGTGGGCTCCGAAATGAGCAGTTCTTC. Protein sequence: CSASGGLRNEQFF.